The rows below give T cell receptor beta chains drawn from one sample of a study of OX40 agonist ivuxolimab in advanced cancers. Sequencing used immunoSEQ multiplex PCR; TCRdb keeps in-frame clones, though not all of them. This table has some 19,000 clones, around 86% appearing once. Sequenced here: CD4+ or CD8+ T cells sorted from blood, sampled in a trial of the OX40 agonist ivuxolimab. The receptors derive from an adult with an advanced solid tumor such as melanoma, head and neck, liver or kidney cancer. CDR3s include the opening cysteine and the closing phenylalanine or tryptophan. D genes are given only for firm matches. Expanded clones get a size class; other rows say once, few or many, or leave the size out.

j_call: TRBJ2-1
d_call: NA
v_call: TRBV27
clone_size: NA
cdr3_aa: CASSDRNNEQFF
cdr3_nt: TGTGCCAGCTCGGACAGAAACAATGAGCAGTTCTTC

j_call: TRBJ2-1
d_call: TRBD1
v_call: TRBV19
clone_size: NA
cdr3_aa: CASSIAGQGVYNEQFF
cdr3_nt: TGTGCCAGTAGTATAGCGGGACAGGGGGTATACAATGAGCAGTTCTTC

j_call: TRBJ1-1
d_call: NA
v_call: TRBV4-3
clone_size: NA
cdr3_aa: CASSQDRDGNTEAFF
cdr3_nt: TGCGCCAGCAGCCAAGATCGGGACGGGAACACTGAAGCTTTCTTT

j_call: TRBJ2-7
d_call: NA
v_call: TRBV4-2
clone_size: NA
cdr3_aa: CASSQEGGQSYEQYF
cdr3_nt: TGTGCCAGCAGCCAAGAGGGAGGACAGTCCTACGAGCAGTACTTC

j_call: TRBJ2-5
d_call: NA
v_call: TRBV28
clone_size: NA
cdr3_aa: CASSLVAGSYETQYF
cdr3_nt: TGTGCCAGCAGTTTGGTTGCAGGGAGTTACGAGACCCAGTACTTC

j_call: TRBJ2-7
d_call: NA
v_call: TRBV6-6
clone_size: NA
cdr3_aa: CASRTDSDPTYEQYF
cdr3_nt: TGTGCCAGCAGGACGGACAGCGACCCAACCTACGAGCAGTACTTC

j_call: TRBJ1-5
d_call: TRBD1
v_call: TRBV27
clone_size: few
cdr3_aa: CASSMTGGINQPQHF
cdr3_nt: TGTGCCAGCAGTATGACAGGGGGTATCAACCAGCCCCAGCATTTT

j_call: TRBJ2-2
d_call: TRBD1
v_call: TRBV19
clone_size: NA
cdr3_aa: CASSKGQGFTGELFF
cdr3_nt: TGTGCCAGTAGTAAAGGACAGGGGTTCACCGGGGAGCTGTTTTTT

j_call: TRBJ2-2
d_call: TRBD2
v_call: TRBV4-3
clone_size: NA
cdr3_aa: CASSHHTLAGGPFTGELFF
cdr3_nt: TGCGCCAGCAGCCACCATACGCTAGCGGGAGGGCCATTTACCGGGGAGCTGTTTTTT

j_call: TRBJ2-7
d_call: NA
v_call: TRBV6-1
clone_size: NA
cdr3_aa: CASTEGASGGYYEQYF
cdr3_nt: TGTGCCAGCACTGAAGGGGCAAGCGGTGGGTACTACGAGCAGTACTTC

j_call: TRBJ2-5
d_call: TRBD1
v_call: TRBV7-9
clone_size: NA
cdr3_aa: CASSLARGLETQYF
cdr3_nt: TGTGCCAGCAGCTTGGCCAGGGGGCTGGAGACCCAGTACTTC

j_call: TRBJ1-5
d_call: NA
v_call: TRBV28
clone_size: NA
cdr3_aa: CASSQMGNQPQHF
cdr3_nt: TGTGCCAGCAGTCAAATGGGGAATCAGCCCCAGCATTTT

j_call: TRBJ1-4
d_call: NA
v_call: TRBV21-1
clone_size: once
cdr3_aa: CASSKHPGAPVATNEKLFF
cdr3_nt: TGTGCCAGCAGCAAACATCCAGGGGCACCAGTGGCTACTAATGAAAAACTGTTTTTT

j_call: TRBJ2-5
d_call: NA
v_call: TRBV25-1
clone_size: NA
cdr3_aa: CASSEYERASYQETQYF
cdr3_nt: TGTGCCAGCAGTGAATATGAACGGGCCTCGTACCAAGAGACCCAGTACTTC

j_call: TRBJ2-3
d_call: TRBD2
v_call: TRBV11-2
clone_size: NA
cdr3_aa: CASSEAGSTDTQYF
cdr3_nt: TGTGCCAGCAGCGAAGCGGGAAGCACAGATACGCAGTATTTT

j_call: TRBJ1-1
d_call: NA
v_call: TRBV4-2
clone_size: NA
cdr3_aa: CASSQEAAGVNTEAFF
cdr3_nt: TGTGCCAGCAGCCAAGAGGCAGCAGGGGTGAACACTGAAGCTTTCTTT

j_call: TRBJ2-7
d_call: TRBD1
v_call: TRBV11-1
clone_size: NA
cdr3_aa: CASSRNLDRARYEQYF
cdr3_nt: TGTGCCAGCAGCCGGAACCTGGACAGGGCTAGGTACGAGCAGTACTTC

j_call: TRBJ2-2
d_call: NA
v_call: TRBV7-9
clone_size: NA
cdr3_aa: CASRPAVGELFF
cdr3_nt: TGTGCCAGCAGACCGGCGGTCGGGGAGCTGTTTTTT

j_call: TRBJ2-5
d_call: NA
v_call: TRBV13
clone_size: NA
cdr3_aa: CASSLGRYQETQYF
cdr3_nt: TGTGCCAGCAGCTTAGGCCGCTACCAAGAGACCCAGTACTTC

j_call: TRBJ1-1
d_call: NA
v_call: TRBV13
clone_size: NA
cdr3_aa: CASSSQGDEAFF
cdr3_nt: TGTGCCAGCAGCTCACAGGGAGATGAAGCTTTCTTT

j_call: TRBJ1-1
d_call: NA
v_call: TRBV27
clone_size: NA
cdr3_aa: CASSLSWGNTEAFF
cdr3_nt: TGTGCCAGCAGTTTATCCTGGGGGAACACTGAAGCTTTCTTT

j_call: TRBJ2-5
d_call: NA
v_call: TRBV9
clone_size: NA
cdr3_aa: CASSVVGRRQETQYF
cdr3_nt: TGTGCCAGCAGCGTAGTCGGCAGGCGTCAAGAGACCCAGTACTTC